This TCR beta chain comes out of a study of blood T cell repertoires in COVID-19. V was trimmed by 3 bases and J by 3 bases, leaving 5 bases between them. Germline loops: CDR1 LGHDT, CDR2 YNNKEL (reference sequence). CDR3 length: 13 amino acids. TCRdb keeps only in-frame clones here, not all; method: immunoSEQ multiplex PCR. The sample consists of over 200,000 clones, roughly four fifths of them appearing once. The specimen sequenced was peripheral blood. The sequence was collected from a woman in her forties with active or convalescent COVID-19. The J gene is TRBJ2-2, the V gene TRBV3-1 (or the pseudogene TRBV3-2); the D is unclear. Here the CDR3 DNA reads TGTGCCAGCAGCCATTCTCACACCGGGGAGCTGTTTTTT. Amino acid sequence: CASSHSHTGELFF.